This T cell receptor (beta chain) was profiled in a study of post-analysis software for immune sequencing data. Study as a whole: Disease trajectories encompassed relapsing-remitting, secondary progressive and progressive-relapsing multiple sclerosis. General study findings and limits: Controls' normalized Chao1 diversity significantly exceeded that of multiple sclerosis patients. Roughly 5 TRBV segments, including TRBV5-6, TRBV5-1 and TRBV20-1, were more frequent in patients than controls.

Between the trimmed V and J ends, which lost 4 bases and 7 bases, there was a span of 11 bases. Per the germline V gene, CDR1 is MDHEN and CDR2 is SYDVKM. There are 12 residues in the CDR3. Unique molecular identifiers had been added to the TCR beta cDNA libraries. Between roughly 1 and 10 million T cells gave rise to 500,000 to 600,000 cDNA molecules. TCRdb recomputed calls from the PCR reads with MiXCR, one row per CDR3 protein. Of hundreds of thousands of distinct CDR3 sequences in the sample, roughly 27% were seen once. This clonotype was seen a few times. Its antigen is undetermined. This receptor was identified in a girl aged 10 to 17 with multiple sclerosis. Sequencing was performed on blood. This chain joins TRBV28 and TRBJ2-7; D is possibly TRBD2 (6 bases). The CDR3 spells CASSSGVVEQYF. The CDR3 coding sequence is TGTGCCAGCAGTTCGGGGGTGGTTGAGCAGTACTTC.